This T cell receptor (beta chain) was sequenced for a study of metastatic and nonmetastatic thyroid tumors. TCRdb reanalyzed the PCR reads with MiXCR. The table includes over 30,000 clones, about 31% detected once. Ahead of thyroid surgery, no patient had received treatment of any kind. Germline lookup yields CDR1 SGDLS and CDR2 YYNGEE. The CDR3 length is 14 residues. Trimming removed 0 bases at V and 10 bases at J, with 17 bases between. The V call is TRBV9, the J call TRBJ2-7; either TRBD1 or TRBD2 may fit D (6 bases each). Sequencing input: blood. The origin of this receptor is a female donor with papillary thyroid cancer or a benign thyroid nodule (not recorded which). Some clones in this sample may be carry-over from other donors' samples. This CDR3 reads CASSVGGGGYNQYF. Written as DNA, the CDR3 is TGTGCCAGCAGCGTAGGAGGAGGGGGGTACAATCAGTACTTC. The variable domain in full, with the rest retrieved from reference TRBV9 and TRBJ2-7, is DSGVTQTPKHLITATGQRVTLRCSPRSGDLSVYWYQQSLDQGLQFLIQYYNGEERAKGNILERFSAQQFPDLHSELNLSSLELGDSALYFCASSVGGGGYNQYFGPGTRLTVT.